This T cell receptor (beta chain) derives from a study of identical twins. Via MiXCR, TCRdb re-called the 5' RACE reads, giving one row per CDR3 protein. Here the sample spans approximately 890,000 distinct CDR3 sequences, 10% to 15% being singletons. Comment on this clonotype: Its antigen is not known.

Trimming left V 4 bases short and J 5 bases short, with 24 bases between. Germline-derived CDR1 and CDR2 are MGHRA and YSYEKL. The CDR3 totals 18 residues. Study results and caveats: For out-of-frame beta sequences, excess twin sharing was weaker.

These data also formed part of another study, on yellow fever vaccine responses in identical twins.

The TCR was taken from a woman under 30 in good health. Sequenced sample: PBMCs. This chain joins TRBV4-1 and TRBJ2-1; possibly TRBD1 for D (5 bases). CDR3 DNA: TGCGCCAGCAGCCCCAGACGGTTTTGGAGTCAAGGGGACAATGAGCAGTTCTTC. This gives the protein CASSPRRFWSQGDNEQFF.